This TCR beta chain was sequenced for a study of cytomegalovirus exposure and HLA in healthy donors. Notes on the study in general: A later analysis linked a missense variant in DCLRE1C to the trimming of TCR beta V and J genes.

Comments on this clone: The antigen is unknown.

The germline V gene has CDR1 LNHDA and CDR2 SQIVND (reference sequence). Unmatched junction bases numbered 6, after V lost 7 bases and J lost 4 bases. The CDR3 length is 13 residues. PCR was performed using 60 Vbeta and 13 Jbeta primers. Sequencing used immunoSEQ multiplex PCR; TCRdb keeps in-frame clones, though not all of them. Of hundreds of thousands of clones in the sample, roughly four fifths were seen once. This sequence joins TRBV19 and TRBJ1-2; 7 nucleotides agree with TRBD1. This receptor was obtained from a middle-aged woman in good health and CMV-seronegative. Source material: PBMCs. The CDR3 region is CASKEGASYGYTF. In nucleotides, the CDR3 is TGTGCCAGTAAAGAGGGGGCGTCCTATGGCTACACCTTC. Looking up the rest from reference TRBV19 and TRBJ1-2 gives the full variable domain: DGGITQSPKYLFRKEGQNVTLSCEQNLNHDAMYWYRQDPGQGLRLIYYSQIVNDFQKGDIAEGYSVSREKKESFPLTVTSAQKNPTAFYLCASKEGASYGYTFGSGTRLTVV.